Each of the 8 T cell receptor beta chains below was sequenced from the same sample in a study of T cell repertoires in cytomegalovirus infection. TCRdb re-derived calls from the reads in MiXCR, one entry per CDR3 protein. The table lists fewer than 850,000 distinct CDR3 sequences, about 27% of them singletons. The antigens these receptors bind are not known. The input for sequencing was cultured CD8+ T cells from PBMCs, taken from culture after CMV antigen stimulation. Every receptor here comes from a human donor in good health (CMV status not recorded). Some clones in this sample may be carry-over from other donors' samples.

The chain uses TRBV10-3 and TRBJ1-2; D is perhaps TRBD1 (6 bases). V was pared by 6 bases and J by 4 bases, with 12 bases between. CDR1 is ENHRY, CDR2 SYGVKD, per germline. The CDR3 length is 13 residues. CDR3 protein: CAIRLGQLYGYTF. CDR3 bases: TGTGCCATCAGACTGGGACAACTCTATGGCTACACCTTC.

This clonotype was recorded a few times. This chain uses TRBV7-9 with TRBJ2-5; D is unclear. The CDR3 is 14 amino acids. From germline, CDR1 is SEHNR and CDR2 FQNEAQ (reference sequence). V was shortened by 5 bases and J by 4 bases, with 14 bases between the two germline ends. Here the CDR3 DNA reads TGTGCCAGCAGCCCTCAGGACCACTCAGAGACCCAGTACTTC. It specifies CASSPQDHSETQYF. Full variable domain (remainder filled in from reference TRBV7-9 and TRBJ2-5): DTGVSQNPRHKITKRGQNVTFRCDPISEHNRLYWYRQTLGQGPEFLTYFQNEAQLEKSRLLSDRFSAERPKGSFSTLEIQRTEQGDSAMYLCASSPQDHSETQYFGPGTRLLVL.

The chain employs TRBV6-1 and TRBJ1-1; D is uncertain. Trimming took 7 bases from V and 4 from J, leaving 13 bases between them. This CDR3 spans 13 amino acids. Germline lookup yields CDR1 MNHNS and CDR2 SASEGT. CDR3 sequence reads: CASKEARSTEAFF. The CDR3 nucleotides are TGTGCCAGCAAGGAGGCACGGAGCACTGAAGCTTTCTTT.

In its sample, this clonotype was seen many times. V and J are TRBV7-9 and TRBJ2-7, with TRBD1 as a possible D gene (6 bases). The CDR3 sequence is 13 residues long. V was clipped by 5 bases and J by 3 bases, with 11 bases between them. Germline assignment: CDR1 SEHNR and CDR2 FQNEAQ (reference sequence). The CDR3 nucleotides are TGTGCCAGCAGCAACGGACAGAGCTACGAGCAGTACGTC. It encodes CASSNGQSYEQYV.

The chain combines TRBV6-5 with TRBJ1-1, with no clear D. This CDR3 region has 15 residues. Looked up from germline, CDR1 is MNHEY and CDR2 is SVGAGI. Trimming stripped 0 bases from V and 1 base from J, with 9 bases between. The CDR3 sequence is CASSYSFLGNTEAFF. The CDR3 bases are TGTGCCAGCAGTTACTCGTTTTTAGGGAACACTGAAGCTTTCTTT.

This chain uses TRBV24-1 with TRBJ2-5; a weak D match, TRBD1 (6 bases). Germline V gene lookup returns CDR1 KGHDR and CDR2 SFDVKD. With 5 bases removed from V and 3 bases from J, the gap between germline ends came to 9 bases. The CDR3 loop spans 13 amino acids. The DNA for the CDR3 is TGTGCCACCAGTGGTACAGGGAAAGAGACCCAGTACTTC. This sequence encodes CATSGTGKETQYF.

This clonotype has more than one count but fewer than ten. The V call is TRBV7-6, the J call TRBJ1-1; D is unresolved. CDR3 length: 15 residues. V shed 6 bases and J shed 4 bases, with 18 bases lying between them. CDR1 is SGHVS, CDR2 FNYEAQ, per germline. The CDR3 sequence: CASSLLVYGVTEAFF. DNA for the CDR3: TGTGCCAGCAGTCTCCTGGTTTACGGGGTCACTGAAGCTTTCTTT.

This clonotype has only a few counts. This rearrangement joins TRBV15 to TRBJ1-5; 8 positions agree with TRBD1. Germline loops: CDR1 LNHNV, CDR2 YYDKDF (reference sequence). V was pared by 5 bases and J by 2 bases, with 11 bases of the junction left unmatched. The CDR3 is made up of 17 amino acids. CDR3 in amino acids: CATSFKGMGQGNQPQHF. The CDR3 DNA is TGTGCCACCAGCTTCAAAGGTATGGGACAGGGCAATCAGCCCCAGCATTTT.